Listed here are 20 T cell receptor beta chains from one sample, sequenced in a study of early stage breast cancer tumors. Profiled with immunoSEQ multiplex PCR; TCRdb holds only in-frame clones, not every one. The sample yields about 19,000 clones, around 83% seen once. Sequenced input: blood. These receptors originate from a person aged 70 to 80 with breast cancer.

The CDR3 loop reads CASSAGTSAETQYF. CDR3 in DNA: TGTGCCAGCAGCGCCGGGACTAGCGCCGAGACCCAGTACTTC. The rearrangement uses TRBV9 and TRBJ2-5; 10 bases fit TRBD2. CDR1 and CDR2 from the germline V gene are SGDLS and YYNGEE. V lost 3 bases, J lost 5 bases, and 4 bases stayed unmatched. This CDR3 comprises 14 residues.

The chain combines TRBV28 with TRBJ1-5; D unclear. Germline CDR1 MDHEN, CDR2 SYDVKM. This CDR3 spans 13 amino acids. V lost 7 bases and J lost 7, with 14 bases in between. The CDR3 coding sequence is TGTGCCAGCACGACTCTCGGCCCCCAGCCCCAGCATTTT. Protein product: CASTTLGPQPQHF.

V gene TRBV29-1 combines with J gene TRBJ2-7, with TRBD2 identical over 10 bases. Germline lookup yields CDR1 SQVTM and CDR2 ANQGSEA. The CDR3 extends over 14 amino acids. Trimming cost V 5 bases and J 2 bases; bases outside gene matches: 6. CDR3 nucleotides: TGCAGCGTTCCCCTAGCGGGGGCTCCCTACGAGCAGTACTTC. This translates into CSVPLAGAPYEQYF.

The chain employs TRBV30 and TRBJ1-3; D uncertain. V was clipped by 4 bases and J by 4 bases, with 11 bases between them. The germline V gene encodes CDR1 GTSNPN and CDR2 SVGIG (reference sequence). This CDR3 is built from 13 residues. CDR3 in amino acids: CAWKRGVGNTIYF. CDR3 in DNA: TGTGCCTGGAAGCGGGGAGTCGGAAACACCATATATTTT. Using reference TRBV30 and TRBJ1-3 for the parts outside the CDR3, the full variable domain is SQTIHQWPATLVQPVGSPLSLECTVEGTSNPNLYWYRQAAGRGLQLLFYSVGIGQISSEVPQNLSASRPQDRQFILSSKKLLLSDSGFYLCAWKRGVGNTIYFGEGSWLTVV.

This sequence joins TRBV5-4 and TRBJ1-1; 7 positions agree with TRBD1. The germline V gene encodes CDR1 SGHNT and CDR2 YYREEE (reference sequence). This CDR3 region has 16 residues. Trimming cost V 4 bases and J 5 bases; bases outside gene matches: 14. CDR3 region: CASSPRFRTGGTEAFF. The CDR3 DNA sequence: TGTGCCAGCAGCCCTAGGTTCCGGACAGGTGGTACTGAAGCTTTCTTT.

This rearrangement joins TRBV6-9 to TRBJ2-7, with D tentatively TRBD2 (6 bases). Germline CDR1 reads MNHGY; CDR2 reads SVAAGI. The CDR3 length is 11 residues. Trimming cost V 7 bases and J 6 bases, with 10 bases left between them. DNA for the CDR3: TGTGCCAGCAATGGGGGAGGCGAGCAGTACTTC. Its protein is CASNGGGEQYF.

J is TRBJ2-5 and V is TRBV5-1; TRBD2 aligns across 8 bases. Germline-derived CDR1 and CDR2 are SGHRS and YFSETQ. This CDR3 has 14 residues. With V trimmed by 0 bases and J by 5 bases, 3 bases remained unmatched. The CDR3 DNA is TGCGCCAGCAGCTTGGGGCGGGGGGCTGAGACCCAGTACTTC. Translation gives CASSLGRGAETQYF.

This chain links TRBV19 with TRBJ1-2; D is ambiguous. The germline V and J ends were trimmed by 5 bases and 4 bases, with 20 bases remaining between them. Germline V gives CDR1 LNHDA, CDR2 SQIVND (reference sequence). The CDR3 loop spans 16 amino acids. CDR3 coding DNA: TGTGCCAGTAGTGATGGGAGTCAAATACAAACCTATGGCTACACCTTC. Translating gives CASSDGSQIQTYGYTF. The variable domain in full, with the rest retrieved from reference TRBV19 and TRBJ1-2, is DGGITQSPKYLFRKEGQNVTLSCEQNLNHDAMYWYRQDPGQGLRLIYYSQIVNDFQKGDIAEGYSVSREKKESFPLTVTSAQKNPTAFYLCASSDGSQIQTYGYTFGSGTRLTVV.

The rearrangement joins TRBV30 to TRBJ1-2; 8 positions match TRBD1. The V gene's germline CDR1 is GTSNPN and CDR2 SVGIG (reference sequence). The CDR3 sequence is 14 residues long. V lost 4 bases and J lost 1; bases outside the gene matches: 5. CDR3 in amino acids: CAWNRQGRNYGYTF. In DNA form, the CDR3 reads TGTGCCTGGAATCGACAGGGGCGTAACTATGGCTACACCTTC.

V is TRBV9 and J is TRBJ1-2; a weak D match, TRBD1 (6 bases). V shed 2 bases and J shed 10 bases, with 21 bases lying between them. This CDR3 has 15 residues. The V gene's germline CDR1 is SGDLS and CDR2 YYNGEE. The CDR3: CASSVLDRTTAYYTF. CDR3 DNA: TGTGCCAGCAGCGTTCTCGACAGGACGACCGCTTACTACACCTTC.

The gene calls are TRBV4-1 and TRBJ2-3; 10 bases map to TRBD2. This CDR3 is 17 amino acids long. Per the germline V gene, CDR1 is MGHRA and CDR2 is YSYEKL. J lost 6 bases, V lost 0 bases, and 9 bases had no gene match. The CDR3 DNA follows: TGCGCCAGCAGCCAAGAGGGGAGCGGGGGGGCCAGGGATACGCAGTATTTT. It is translated as CASSQEGSGGARDTQYF.

The V call is TRBV10-3, the J call TRBJ2-7, with 9 bases fitting TRBD1. V lost 2 bases to trimming and J lost 6 bases; unmatched junction nucleotides: 11. The germline V gene has CDR1 ENHRY and CDR2 SYGVKD. This CDR3 comprises 16 residues. This CDR3 is CAISEPRGQGLGEQYF. For the CDR3, the DNA is TGTGCCATCAGTGAGCCGAGGGGACAGGGTTTGGGCGAGCAGTACTTC.

The table lists this clone with a few counts. The chain carries TRBV19 and TRBJ1-4, with a weak D call TRBD1 (5 bases). Per the germline V gene, CDR1 is LNHDA and CDR2 is SQIVND (reference sequence). The CDR3 is 12 residues long. V was trimmed by 6 bases and J by 8 bases, leaving 10 bases between them. The CDR3 loop reads CASSLRGEKLFF. CDR3 nucleotide sequence: TGTGCCAGTAGCCTCCGGGGGGAAAAACTGTTTTTT.

The rearrangement joins TRBV2 to TRBJ1-5, with a possible D match to TRBD1 (6 bases). CDR1 and CDR2 from the germline V gene are SNHLY and FYNNEI. The CDR3 is 13 amino acids. Trimming took off 6 bases at V and 7 bases at J, with 13 bases between the two ends. The CDR3 protein is CASSSGAPQPQHF. The CDR3 DNA reads as TGTGCCAGCAGCTCAGGGGCGCCGCAGCCCCAGCATTTT.

The chain links TRBV11-2 to TRBJ2-5; D might be TRBD2 (6 bases). CDR1 and CDR2 from the germline V gene are SGHAT and FQNNGV. This CDR3 is built from 14 residues. V lost 1 base to trimming and J lost 1 base, with 7 bases between them. CDR3 bases: TGTGCCAGCAGCTTAGCCGGGGGCCAAGAGACCCAGTACTTC. Protein sequence: CASSLAGGQETQYF. The full variable domain, with the rest looked up from reference TRBV11-2 and TRBJ2-5, is EAGVAQSPRYKIIEKRQSVAFWCNPISGHATLYWYQQILGQGPKLLIQFQNNGVVDDSQLPKDRFSAERLKGVDSTLKIQPAKLEDSAVYLCASSLAGGQETQYFGPGTRLLVL.

Here the CDR3 reads CASSEQGIPNYGYTF. CDR3 nucleotide sequence: TGTGCCAGCAGTGAACAGGGGATTCCTAACTATGGCTACACCTTC. The V and J genes are TRBV6-1 and TRBJ1-2; perhaps TRBD1 as D (6 bases). The germline V gene has CDR1 MNHNS and CDR2 SASEGT. The V gene lost 2 bases and the J gene lost 0 bases, with 10 bases spanning the gap. The CDR3 totals 15 residues.

The chain has TRBV5-4 and TRBJ1-2; 10 nucleotides line up with TRBD1. Germline V gene lookup returns CDR1 SGHNT and CDR2 YYREEE (reference sequence). V dropped 5 bases and J dropped 7; count of bases not matched to a gene: 5. The CDR3 covers 13 residues. This CDR3 reads CASRRTGGFGYTF. The CDR3 nucleotides read TGTGCCAGCAGACGGACAGGGGGTTTTGGCTACACCTTC.

The J gene is TRBJ2-1, the V gene TRBV11-2, with 10 bases lining up with TRBD2. V was pared by 4 bases and J by 8 bases, with 5 bases of the junction left unmatched. Germline V lookup: CDR1 SGHAT, CDR2 FQNNGV. The CDR3 is made up of 14 amino acids. CDR3 DNA: TGTGCCAGCAGCTCACCTAGCGGGGGACATGAGCAGTTCTTC. Protein: CASSSPSGGHEQFF.

V gene TRBV29-1 combines with J gene TRBJ2-1; TRBD1 is a possible D gene (6 bases). The V end lost 7 bases, the J end lost 7 bases, and 14 bases lay between the germline ends. This CDR3 comprises 12 residues. The germline CDR1 and CDR2 sequences are SQVTM and ANQGSEA. In DNA form, the CDR3 reads TGCAGCGCCGCACCCAGGGGAAATGAGCAGTTCTTC. This encodes CSAAPRGNEQFF.

The chain employs TRBV9 and TRBJ1-2; the D gene is possibly TRBD1 (5 bases). Deletions cut 0 bases from V and 6 bases from J, with 12 bases between. Germline V gives CDR1 SGDLS, CDR2 YYNGEE. The CDR3 is 14 amino acids. The CDR3 here is CASSVEGRDHGYTF. The CDR3 bases are TGTGCCAGCAGCGTAGAAGGCAGGGATCATGGCTACACCTTC.